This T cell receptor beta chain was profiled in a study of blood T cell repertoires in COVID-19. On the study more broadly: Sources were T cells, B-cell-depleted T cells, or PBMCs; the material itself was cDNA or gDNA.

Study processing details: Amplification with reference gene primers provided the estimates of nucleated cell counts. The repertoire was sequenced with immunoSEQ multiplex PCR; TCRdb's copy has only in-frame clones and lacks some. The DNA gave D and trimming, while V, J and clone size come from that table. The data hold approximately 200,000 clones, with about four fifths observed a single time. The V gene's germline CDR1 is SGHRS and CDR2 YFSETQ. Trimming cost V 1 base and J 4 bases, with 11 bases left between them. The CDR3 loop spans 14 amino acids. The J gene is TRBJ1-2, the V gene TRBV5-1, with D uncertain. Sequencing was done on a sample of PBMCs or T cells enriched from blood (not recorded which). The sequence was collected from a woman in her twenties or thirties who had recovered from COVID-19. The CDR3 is CASSLTDLPYGYTF. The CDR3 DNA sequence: TGCGCCAGCAGCTTGACAGACCTCCCCTATGGCTACACCTTC.